The 3 T cell receptor beta chains reported below all come from one sample, sequenced in a study of vaccination and CD4 T cells after COVID-19. TCRdb analysed the PCR reads with MiXCR anew, one entry per CDR3 protein. The sample lists 20,000 to 25,000 distinct CDR3 sequences; around 53% were seen once. Source: CD4+ T cells from blood, taken before SARS-CoV-2 vaccination. The receptors here all came from a human donor who had recovered from COVID-19.

The chain links TRBV19 to TRBJ1-5; 9 bases agree with TRBD1. V was clipped by 6 bases and J by 4 bases; unmatched bases: 7. CDR3 size: 15 residues. CDR1 and CDR2 from the germline V gene are LNHDA and SQIVND (reference sequence). The DNA for the CDR3 is TGTGCCAGTAGCCCGGGGGGGACAGGGAATCAGCCCCAGCATTTT. This codes for CASSPGGTGNQPQHF.

In its sample, this clonotype was seen a few times. The chain carries TRBV2 and TRBJ1-1; no clear D. This CDR3 comprises 14 residues. V was cut by 7 bases and J by 4 bases, with 16 bases left in between. CDR1 is SNHLY and CDR2 is FYNNEI in the germline V gene. The CDR3 DNA sequence: TGTGCCAGCAATCTACCCCGCCCCGGCACTGAAGCTTTCTTT. Translated: CASNLPRPGTEAFF.

V gene TRBV7-2 combines with J gene TRBJ1-6, with D uncertain. This CDR3 has 15 residues. The germline V gene has CDR1 SGHTA and CDR2 FQGNSA. The V end was cut by 1 base, the J end by 7 bases, with 11 bases between. DNA of the CDR3: TGTGCCAGCAGCTTAGTACGGGGTGGGAATTCACCCCTCCACTTT. Its protein product is CASSLVRGGNSPLHF. The entire variable domain, with the rest obtained from reference TRBV7-2 and TRBJ1-6, is as follows: GAGVSQSPSNKVTEKGKDVELRCDPISGHTALYWYRQSLGQGLEFLIYFQGNSAPDKSGLPSDRFSAERTGGSVSTLTIQRTQQEDSAVYLCASSLVRGGNSPLHFGNGTRLTVT.